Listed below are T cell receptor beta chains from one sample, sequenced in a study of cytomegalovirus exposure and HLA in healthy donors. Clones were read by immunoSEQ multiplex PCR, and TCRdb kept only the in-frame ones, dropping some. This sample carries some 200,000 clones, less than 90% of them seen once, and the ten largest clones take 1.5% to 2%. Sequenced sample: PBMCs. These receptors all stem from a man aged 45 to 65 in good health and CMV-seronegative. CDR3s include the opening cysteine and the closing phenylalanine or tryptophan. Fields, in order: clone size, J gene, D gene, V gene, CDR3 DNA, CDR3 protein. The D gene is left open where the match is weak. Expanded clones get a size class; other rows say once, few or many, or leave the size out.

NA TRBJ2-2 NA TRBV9 TGTGCCAGCAGCCCCGCGGGCAGGGAGGCCGGGGAGCTGTTTTTT CASSPAGREAGELFF
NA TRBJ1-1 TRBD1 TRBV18 TGTGCCAGCTCATCGAGGGACAGGGGGAACACTGAAGCTTTCTTT CASSSRDRGNTEAFF
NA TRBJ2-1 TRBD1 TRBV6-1 TGTGCCAGCAGGACCGGAGACAGGGTCGATGAGCAGTTCTTC CASRTGDRVDEQFF
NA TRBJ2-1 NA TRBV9 TGTGCCAGCAGCGTAGATGAGACAGCCTACAATGAGCAGTTCTTC CASSVDETAYNEQFF
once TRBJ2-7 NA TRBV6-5 TGTGCCAGCAGTTACTCTCTGTTAGGGGGTTTCGACGAGCAGTACTTC CASSYSLLGGFDEQYF
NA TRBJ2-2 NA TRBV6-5 TGTGCCAGCAGTTACTCGGGCAGCAGGAACACCGGGGAGCTGTTTTTT CASSYSGSRNTGELFF
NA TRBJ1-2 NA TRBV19 TGTGCCAGTAGTATTATTGGCCAGGGCACTTCGAACTATGGCTACACCTTC CASSIIGQGTSNYGYTF
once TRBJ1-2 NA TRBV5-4 TGTGCCAGCAGCTTGGGGCAGGCCTCCTATGGCTACACCTTC CASSLGQASYGYTF
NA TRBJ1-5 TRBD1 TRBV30 TGTGCCTGGGGAGACAGGGGAGTAGGGCCCCAGCATTTT CAWGDRGVGPQHF
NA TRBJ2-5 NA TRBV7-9 TGTTCCAGCAGCTCGTCTAAAGAGGGCCGGGAGACCCAGTACTTC CSSSSSKEGRETQYF
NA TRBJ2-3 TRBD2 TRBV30 TGTGCCTGGAGTCACAGCGGGGGCACAGATACGCAGTATTTT CAWSHSGGTDTQYF
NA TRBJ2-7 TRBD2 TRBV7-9 TGTGCCAGCAGCGGCCAACTTTCTAGCGGGAGGAGCTACGAGCAGTACTTC CASSGQLSSGRSYEQYF
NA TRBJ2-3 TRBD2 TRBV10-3 TGTGCCATCAGTAGCGGGAGGGCCGGAGCAGATACGCAGTATTTT CAISSGRAGADTQYF